The rows below give T cell receptor beta chains drawn from one sample of a study of immune aging and cytomegalovirus after organ transplant. No antigens are known for them. TCRdb analysed the single-cell sequencing reads with MiXCR anew, one entry per CDR3 protein. The sample holds around 21,000 distinct CDR3 sequences, around 33% seen once. This specimen consisted of CMV peptide-activated CD4+ and CD8+ T cells sorted from blood, obtained at five time points, pooled. The receptors stem from a female donor who had a heart transplant and CMV viremia. Each CDR3 is given with its conserved first and last residue. A D gene is named only where the DNA matches it firmly. Size is omitted from some rows. Given values are once, few, many or a class for expanded clones.

V,J,D,size,CDR3,DNA
TRBV18,TRBJ2-2,-,many,CASSPRLDEELFF,TGTGCCAGCTCACCTAGACTAGACGAGGAGCTGTTTTTT
TRBV5-4,TRBJ2-5,TRBD2,few,CASTPRGVAGTQEIQYF,TGTGCCAGCACCCCTCGGGGGGTAGCGGGGACTCAAGAGATCCAGTACTTC
TRBV27,TRBJ1-1,-,-,CATRPTEGTEAFF,TGTGCCACTCGACCCACGGAGGGCACTGAAGCTTTCTTT
TRBV9,TRBJ2-1,-,-,CASAKQVSYNEQFF,TGTGCCAGCGCCAAACAGGTGTCCTACAATGAGCAGTTCTTC
TRBV10-1,TRBJ1-1,-,medium-sized,CASSETRQSTEAFF,TGCGCCAGCAGTGAGACCCGACAAAGCACTGAAGCTTTCTTT
TRBV5-1,TRBJ1-1,TRBD1,-,CASSDWDRANTEAFF,TGCGCCAGCAGCGACTGGGACAGGGCGAACACTGAAGCTTTCTTT
TRBV24-1,TRBJ2-6,-,few,CATGGSGANVLTF,TGTGCCACCGGGGGGTCTGGGGCCAACGTCCTGACTTTC
TRBV24-1,TRBJ2-1,-,medium-sized,CATSDLRSGGGYNEQFF,TGTGCCACCAGTGACCTACGATCCGGGGGAGGCTACAATGAGCAGTTCTTC
TRBV24-1,TRBJ2-1,-,once,CATRGTNDGHEQFF,TGTGCCACCCGCGGGACAAATGACGGCCATGAGCAGTTCTTC
TRBV20-1,TRBJ2-7,TRBD1,-,CSALRTGTYEQYF,TGCAGTGCTTTACGGACAGGGACCTACGAGCAGTACTTC
TRBV25-1,TRBJ1-6,-,-,CASSEWTVRSPLRF,TGTGCCAGCAGTGAATGGACAGTCCGCTCACCCCTCCGCTTT
TRBV4-1,TRBJ2-1,TRBD2,few,CASSHLGLVYNEQFF,TGCGCCAGCAGCCACCTGGGACTAGTCTACAATGAGCAGTTCTTC
TRBV28,TRBJ2-2,TRBD1,few,CASSQRTGWTGELFF,TGTGCCAGCAGTCAACGGACAGGGTGGACCGGGGAGCTGTTTTTT
TRBV6-1,TRBJ1-6,-,-,CASSEGVAYNSPLHF,TGTGCCAGCAGTGAAGGGGTCGCCTACAATTCACCCCTCCACTTT
TRBV6-5,TRBJ2-4,-,many,CASSYSYGNSKNIQYF,TGTGCCAGCAGTTACTCCTACGGGAACTCCAAAAACATTCAGTACTTC
TRBV20-1,TRBJ2-7,TRBD2,once,CSYNAGGREQYF,TGCAGTTATAATGCGGGGGGGCGCGAGCAGTACTTC
TRBV5-1,TRBJ1-1,-,-,CASSLVAGSSTEAFF,TGCGCCAGCAGCTTGGTGGCGGGGAGCAGCACTGAAGCTTTCTTT
TRBV20-1,TRBJ2-7,TRBD2,few,CSATRLRGSSAGEQYF,TGCAGTGCTACTCGGCTGCGCGGGAGCTCGGCGGGCGAGCAGTACTTC
TRBV3-1,TRBJ1-1,-,-,CASSHSGGGEAFF,TGTGCCAGCAGCCATTCTGGGGGCGGCGAAGCTTTCTTT
TRBV11-3,TRBJ2-7,TRBD2,many,CASSPGTSGSLEQYF,TGTGCCAGCAGCCCTGGGACTAGCGGGAGTCTCGAGCAGTACTTC
TRBV6-6,TRBJ2-1,-,-,CASSYSASSNEQFF,TGTGCCAGCAGTTACTCGGCTAGCAGCAATGAGCAGTTCTTC
TRBV28,TRBJ2-2,-,-,CASSYTGELFF,TGTGCCAGCAGTTACACCGGGGAGCTGTTTTTT
TRBV18,TRBJ2-5,-,many,CASSPQSQAETQYF,TGTGCCAGCTCACCACAGAGTCAGGCCGAGACCCAGTACTTC
TRBV3-1,TRBJ1-2,-,-,CASSHIRGSKWGYTF,TGTGCCAGCAGCCACATCAGGGGCTCGAAATGGGGCTACACCTTC
TRBV11-3,TRBJ2-1,TRBD2,medium-sized,CASRLAGGGEQFF,TGTGCCAGCCGCTTAGCGGGAGGCGGTGAGCAGTTCTTC
TRBV6-1,TRBJ2-1,-,-,CASSEPGGLSSYNEQFF,TGTGCCAGCAGTGAGCCTGGAGGGCTCAGCTCCTACAATGAGCAGTTCTTC
TRBV27,TRBJ2-7,-,-,CASSFSGTASSYEQYF,TGTGCCAGCAGTTTCTCCGGGACGGCCAGCTCCTACGAGCAGTACTTC
TRBV4-1,TRBJ2-3,TRBD2,-,CASSQGPTSGGTDTQYF,TGCGCCAGCAGCCAGGGCCCGACTAGCGGGGGTACAGATACGCAGTATTTT
TRBV19,TRBJ2-1,TRBD1,-,CASSHFGQVIPYNEQFF,TGTGCCAGTAGTCACTTCGGACAGGTAATCCCCTACAATGAGCAGTTCTTC
TRBV11-2,TRBJ2-3,TRBD2,-,CASRRAGGRADTQYF,TGTGCCAGCAGAAGAGCGGGGGGGCGGGCAGATACGCAGTATTTT
TRBV14,TRBJ2-7,-,few,CASSNPRGGRTYEQYF,TGTGCCAGCAGCAACCCTCGTGGGGGGCGGACCTACGAGCAGTACTTC
TRBV6-5,TRBJ1-3,-,few,CASRATRSGNTIYF,TGTGCCAGCAGGGCCACCCGCTCTGGAAACACCATATATTTT
TRBV4-2,TRBJ1-2,-,-,CASSGDTYYGYTF,TGTGCCAGCAGCGGCGACACCTACTATGGCTACACCTTC
TRBV7-9,TRBJ2-7,TRBD1,-,CASSLGGQAAYEQYF,TGTGCCAGCAGCTTAGGTGGACAGGCTGCTTACGAGCAGTACTTC
TRBV6-1,TRBJ1-1,-,many,CASSAYGQNTEAFF,TGTGCCAGCAGCGCCTACGGACAGAACACTGAAGCTTTCTTT
TRBV19,TRBJ2-6,-,-,CASSIMALGANVLTF,TGTGCCAGTAGTATAATGGCTCTGGGGGCCAACGTCCTGACTTTC
TRBV15,TRBJ2-7,TRBD2,few,CATSAGLAGSEQYF,TGTGCCACCAGCGCGGGACTAGCGGGTTCCGAGCAGTACTTC
TRBV6-1,TRBJ2-7,TRBD1,few,CASSEVGTGDYEQYF,TGTGCCAGCAGTGAAGTGGGGACAGGGGACTACGAGCAGTACTTC
TRBV30,TRBJ2-3,TRBD2,-,CAWSLTSGRTDTQYF,TGTGCCTGGAGTTTGACTAGCGGGAGAACAGATACGCAGTATTTT
TRBV19,TRBJ2-3,-,many,CASRSYRDTQYF,TGTGCCAGTAGAAGCTACCGAGATACGCAGTATTTT
TRBV15,TRBJ2-2,-,-,CATSREPKGPGELFF,TGTGCCACCAGCAGAGAGCCAAAGGGACCCGGGGAGCTGTTTTTT
TRBV11-2,TRBJ2-2,TRBD2,-,CASSFLRGASAGELFF,TGTGCCAGCAGCTTCTTGCGGGGGGCTTCGGCCGGGGAGCTGTTTTTT
TRBV25-1,TRBJ2-7,-,few,CASSETGYEQYF,TGTGCCAGCAGCGAAACCGGCTACGAGCAGTACTTC
TRBV20-1,TRBJ2-5,-,-,CSAMDPLRETQYF,TGCAGTGCTATGGACCCTCTGCGGGAGACCCAGTACTTC
TRBV25-1,TRBJ2-1,-,many,CASSESGAGYNEQFF,TGTGCCAGCAGTGAATCCGGGGCGGGCTACAATGAGCAGTTCTTC
TRBV2,TRBJ2-3,-,-,CASTSVDTQYF,TGTGCCAGCACTAGCGTGGATACGCAGTATTTT
TRBV3-1,TRBJ2-3,TRBD2,-,CASSQGTSGRITDTQYF,TGTGCCAGCAGCCAAGGGACTAGCGGGAGGATCACAGATACGCAGTATTTT
TRBV5-1,TRBJ2-3,-,medium-sized,CASARDGDSTDTQYF,TGCGCCAGTGCCAGGGACGGTGATAGCACAGATACGCAGTATTTT
TRBV7-2,TRBJ2-7,-,-,CASCWGGDEKYF,TGTGCCAGCTGCTGGGGCGGGGATGAGAAGTACTTC
TRBV18,TRBJ2-1,TRBD2,many,CASSRLGLAGRTYNEQFF,TGTGCCAGCTCACGTCTCGGACTAGCGGGAAGGACTTACAATGAGCAGTTCTTC
TRBV5-1,TRBJ2-1,TRBD2,-,CASSLSVLGRGSGNEQFF,TGCGCCAGCAGCTTGTCGGTCTTGGGGCGGGGGTCTGGCAATGAGCAGTTCTTC
TRBV7-9,TRBJ1-1,-,few,CASSFTDTEAFF,TGTGCCAGCAGCTTTACAGATACTGAAGCTTTCTTT
TRBV27,TRBJ1-1,TRBD1,-,CASSQGQGGDTEAFF,TGTGCCAGCAGCCAGGGACAGGGAGGAGACACTGAAGCTTTCTTT